A single sample gave rise to the 8 T cell receptor beta chains below, sequenced in a study of blood T cell repertoires in COVID-19. Data came from immunoSEQ multiplex PCR; TCRdb stores just in-frame clones and leaves some out. Of about 250,000 clones detected, roughly 89% appear once; the ten largest clones hold just under 0.95%. The sequenced sample was peripheral blood. The receptors were gathered from a middle-aged woman who had recovered from COVID-19.

The CDR3 region has the DNA TGTGCCACCGAAGCGGGATCCACAGATACGCAGTATTTT. Protein: CATEAGSTDTQYF. This rearrangement joins TRBV12-3 or TRBV12-4 to TRBJ2-3, with 7 bases aligning to TRBD2. J gave up 2 bases and V 10 bases, and 6 bases lay outside the gene matches. The CDR3 is made up of 13 amino acids.

The CDR3 sequence is CASRERSTGPNEKLFF. In DNA form, the CDR3 reads TGTGCCAGCAGAGAACGCTCGACAGGGCCTAATGAAAAACTGTTTTTT. V and J are TRBV6-1 and TRBJ1-4; 7 bases are shared with TRBD1. V dropped 6 bases and J dropped 3; count of bases not matched to a gene: 10. CDR3 length equals 16 residues. Germline loops: CDR1 MNHNS, CDR2 SASEGT.

The CDR3: CASSYSGQGAREQYF. As DNA, the CDR3 is TGTGCCAGCAGTTACTCGGGACAGGGGGCGCGGGAGCAGTACTTC. The chain is built from TRBV6-2 or TRBV6-3 and TRBJ2-7; 12 nucleotides align to TRBD1. This CDR3 region has 15 residues. With V trimmed by 0 bases and J by 7 bases, 4 bases remained unmatched. Germline lookup yields CDR1 MNHEY and CDR2 SVGEGT.

This clone was seen only once. The J gene is TRBJ1-2, the V gene TRBV28, with D possibly TRBD1 on 6 matching bases. CDR1 MDHEN and CDR2 SYDVKM come from the germline V gene. The V and J ends lost 7 bases and 3 bases respectively, with 12 bases between them. The CDR3 totals 13 residues. The CDR3 nucleotides read TGTGCCAGCAATGGGGGGGCGGACTATGGCTACACCTTC. Translating gives CASNGGADYGYTF.

This CDR3 is CSVEDRDRAGEQFF. The CDR3 DNA reads as TGCAGCGTTGAAGATAGGGACAGGGCTGGTGAGCAGTTCTTC. The gene calls are TRBV29-1 and TRBJ2-1; 9 bases agree with TRBD1. This CDR3 comprises 14 residues. V was clipped by 0 bases and J by 9 bases; unmatched bases: 6. Germline CDR1 SQVTM, CDR2 ANQGSEA.

The rearrangement uses TRBV11-2 and TRBJ2-3; D not resolved. The V and J ends lost 1 base and 2 bases respectively, with 13 bases between them. CDR1 is SGHAT and CDR2 is FQNNGV in the germline V gene. This CDR3 has 16 residues. The CDR3 protein is CASSLGPARFTDTQYF. The CDR3 nucleotides read TGTGCCAGCAGCTTAGGCCCAGCGAGGTTCACAGATACGCAGTATTTT.

The J gene is TRBJ2-2, the V gene TRBV9; 8 nucleotides agree with TRBD1. Germline V lookup: CDR1 SGDLS, CDR2 YYNGEE. The CDR3 runs 13 residues. V lost 4 bases and J lost 7; bases outside the gene matches: 3. CDR3 DNA: TGTGCCAGCAGCACAGACAGGGGCGGGGAGCTGTTTTTT. Translation gives CASSTDRGGELFF.

This clone was detected only once. This chain connects TRBV5-1 to TRBJ2-7; TRBD1 aligns across 7 bases. With 4 bases clipped from V and 4 bases from J, the junction kept 14 bases outside the gene matches. The CDR3 covers 16 residues. The germline V gene has CDR1 SGHRS and CDR2 YFSETQ. As DNA, the CDR3 is TGCGCCAGCAGCCCCTACTCGACAGGGATTGTATACGAGCAGTACTTC. The encoded protein is CASSPYSTGIVYEQYF.